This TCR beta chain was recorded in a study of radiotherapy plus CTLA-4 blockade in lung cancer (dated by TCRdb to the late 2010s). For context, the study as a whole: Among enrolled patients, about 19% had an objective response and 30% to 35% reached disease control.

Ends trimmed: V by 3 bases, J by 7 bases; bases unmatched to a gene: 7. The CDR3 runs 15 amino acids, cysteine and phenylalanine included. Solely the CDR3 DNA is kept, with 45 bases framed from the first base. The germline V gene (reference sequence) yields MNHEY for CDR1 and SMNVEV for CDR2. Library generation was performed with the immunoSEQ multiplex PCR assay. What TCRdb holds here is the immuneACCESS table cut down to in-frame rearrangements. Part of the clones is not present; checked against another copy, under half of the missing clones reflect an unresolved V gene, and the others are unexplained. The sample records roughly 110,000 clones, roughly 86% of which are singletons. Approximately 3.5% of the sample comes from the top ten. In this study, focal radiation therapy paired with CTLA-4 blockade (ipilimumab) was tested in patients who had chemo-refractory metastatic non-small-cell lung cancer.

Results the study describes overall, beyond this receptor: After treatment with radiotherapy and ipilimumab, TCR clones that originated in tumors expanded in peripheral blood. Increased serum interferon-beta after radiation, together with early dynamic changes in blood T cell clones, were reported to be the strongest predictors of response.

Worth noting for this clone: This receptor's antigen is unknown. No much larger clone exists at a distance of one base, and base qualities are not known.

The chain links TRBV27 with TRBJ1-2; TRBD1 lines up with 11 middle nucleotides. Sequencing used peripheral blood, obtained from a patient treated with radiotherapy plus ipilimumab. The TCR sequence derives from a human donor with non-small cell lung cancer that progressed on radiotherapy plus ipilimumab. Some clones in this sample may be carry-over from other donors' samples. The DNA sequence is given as TGTGCCAGCAGTTTCGGACAGGGGGCCGCGGGTGGCTACACCTTC. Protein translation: CASSFGQGAAGGYTF.